This T cell receptor beta chain was captured in a study of T-cell reconstitution after alpha-beta-depleted transplantation in children. Findings and limits, study-wide: When one year had passed after transplant, most T-cell counts and diversity came from newly produced T cells.

There are many counts of this clonotype. Antigen specificity is unknown. This CDR3 is built from 14 residues. The V gene's germline CDR1 is DFQATT and CDR2 SNEGSKA (reference sequence). V dropped 6 bases and J dropped 0 bases, with 12 bases sitting between them. Library preparation (for TCRbeta) was performed with unique molecular identifiers. TCRdb re-called the PCR reads through MiXCR, storing one row per CDR3 protein. The top ten hold around 28% of the sample, which has approximately 430,000 distinct CDR3 sequences, roughly 15% seen once. V gene TRBV20-1 combines with J gene TRBJ2-1; D remains ambiguous. This receptor was obtained from a boy younger than two who had a stem cell transplant for Wiskott-Aldrich syndrome, so the T cells may come from the graft donor. The material sequenced was PBMCs, mostly from graft donor cells, taken 360 days after TCRalphabeta/CD19-depleted stem cell transplant. The CDR3 DNA follows: TGCAGTGCCCAGGAGCTTAGCTCCTACAATGAGCAGTTCTTC. It specifies CSAQELSSYNEQFF.